This T cell receptor (beta chain) was obtained from a study of cytomegalovirus exposure and HLA in healthy donors. This CDR3 contains 15 residues. Losses at the gene ends were 4 bases for V and 3 bases for J; bases not matched to a gene: 9. Germline V gene sequence: CDR1 SGHNT, CDR2 YYREEE (reference sequence). Overall study findings and caveats: Being indistinguishable, some V segments were excluded, TRBV6-2 and TRBV6-3 among them.

PCR used 60 Vbeta primers and 13 Jbeta primers. Libraries were prepared by immunoSEQ multiplex PCR; TCRdb keeps only in-frame clonotypes and omits some of them. This table has over 150,000 clones, 81% appearing once. About this clone: Its antigen is undetermined.

What was sequenced was PBMCs. J is TRBJ2-5 and V is TRBV5-4; 7 bases map to TRBD2. The TCR was taken from a woman in her forties or fifties in good health and CMV-seronegative. The CDR3 bases are TGTGCCAGCAGCCCGGACGGCGGGAGTAAAGAGACCCAGTACTTC. Protein product: CASSPDGGSKETQYF. The whole variable domain, filled in from reference TRBV5-4 and TRBJ2-5, reads ETGVTQSPTHLIKTRGQQVTLRCSSQSGHNTVSWYQQALGQGPQFIFQYYREEENGRGNFPPRFSGLQFPNYSSELNVNALELDDSALYLCASSPDGGSKETQYFGPGTRLLVL.